This TCR beta chain was documented in a study of T-cell memory formation after mild COVID-19. TCRdb reprocessed the 5' RACE reads with MiXCR, giving one entry per CDR3 protein. This table has about 410,000 distinct CDR3 sequences, approximately 18% appearing once. Trimming left V 3 bases short and J 10 bases short, with 12 bases between. The CDR3 has 13 amino acids. Germline V gene data show CDR1 as SGHTA and CDR2 as FQGNSA. The sequence was obtained from a man between 18 and 35 years old who had mild COVID-19 (a few samples of this study predate the infection). Cell type and time point are not known. The V gene is TRBV7-2, the J gene TRBJ1-4, with D unclear. Sequenced sample: PBMCs or a T cell subset sorted from them (not recorded which). The CDR3 bases are TGTGCCAGCAGCTTTTTACCGCTGGGAAAACTGTTTTTT. As protein: CASSFLPLGKLFF.